This record covers a single T cell receptor beta chain. This entry comes from a study of blood T cell repertoires in COVID-19. This CDR3 has 16 residues. In germline, CDR1 is LNHDA, CDR2 SQIVND (reference sequence). The V end was cut by 1 base, the J end by 5 bases, with 18 bases between. The data were produced by immunoSEQ multiplex PCR, yet TCRdb's version contains in-frame clones alone and is incomplete. This table has 210,000 or so clones, roughly 87% appearing once. Sample: peripheral blood. This TCR was sampled from a man in his forties with active or convalescent COVID-19. V usage is TRBV19 and J usage is TRBJ2-7, with D possibly matching TRBD2 (7 bases). The CDR3 nucleotides are TGTGCCAGTAGTATAGGCAGCGGGGTAAGGGGGAACGAGCAGTACTTC. Protein: CASSIGSGVRGNEQYF.